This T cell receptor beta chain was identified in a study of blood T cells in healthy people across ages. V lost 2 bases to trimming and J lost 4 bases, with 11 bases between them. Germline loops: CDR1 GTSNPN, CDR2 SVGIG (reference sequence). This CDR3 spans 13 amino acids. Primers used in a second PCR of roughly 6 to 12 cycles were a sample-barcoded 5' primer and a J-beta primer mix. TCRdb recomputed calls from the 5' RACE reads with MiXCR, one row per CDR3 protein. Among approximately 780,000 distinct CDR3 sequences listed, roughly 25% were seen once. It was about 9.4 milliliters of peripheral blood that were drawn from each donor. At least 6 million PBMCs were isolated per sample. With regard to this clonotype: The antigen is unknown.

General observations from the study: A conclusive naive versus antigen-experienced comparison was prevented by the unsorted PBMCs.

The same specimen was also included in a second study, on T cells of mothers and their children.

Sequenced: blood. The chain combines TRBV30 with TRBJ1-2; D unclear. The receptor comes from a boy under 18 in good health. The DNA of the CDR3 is TGTGCCTGGAGTTGGGAGAGGGCCTATGGCTACACCTTC. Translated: CAWSWERAYGYTF.